A selection of T cell receptor beta chains follows, all from one sample in a study of cytomegalovirus exposure and HLA in healthy donors. The repertoire was sequenced with immunoSEQ multiplex PCR; TCRdb's copy has only in-frame clones and lacks some. In the table there are under 200,000 clones, roughly 80% of which are singletons. The specimen sequenced was PBMCs. All receptors come from a man in his sixties in good health and CMV-seronegative. Both conserved end residues are part of each CDR3. The D gene is left open where the match is weak. Not all rows give a size; the values are once, few, many and, for expanded clones, a class.

size	V	D	J	CDR3	DNA
NA	TRBV6-1	TRBD2	TRBJ2-1	CASRLAGGINNEQFF	TGTGCCAGCAGGTTAGCGGGAGGAATCAACAATGAGCAGTTCTTC
once	TRBV5-8	NA	TRBJ2-6	CASSLAPGSTGANVLTF	TGTGCCAGCAGCTTGGCCCCGGGTTCGACGGGGGCCAACGTCCTGACTTTC
NA	TRBV4-2	TRBD2	TRBJ2-1	CASSQGTSGDNEQFF	TGTGCCAGCAGCCAGGGGACTAGCGGGGACAATGAGCAGTTCTTC
NA	TRBV18	NA	TRBJ2-3	CASSPSGSPWGTDTQYF	TGTGCCAGCTCACCTTCCGGGTCCCCCTGGGGCACAGATACGCAGTATTTT
NA	TRBV9	NA	TRBJ2-3	CASSVGPSGTDTQYF	TGTGCCAGCAGCGTAGGTCCTAGCGGCACAGATACGCAGTATTTT
once	TRBV5-1	TRBD1	TRBJ1-2	CASSQGSGTGGYGYTF	TGCGCCAGCAGCCAGGGATCCGGGACAGGGGGGTATGGCTACACCTTC
few	TRBV21-1	NA	TRBJ1-5	CASSRPWRSNQPQHF	TGTGCCAGCAGCCGACCCTGGCGGAGCAATCAGCCCCAGCATTTT
NA	TRBV27	TRBD1	TRBJ2-7	CASSLFRDSYEQYF	TGTGCCAGCAGTCTCTTCCGGGACAGCTACGAGCAGTACTTC
NA	TRBV7-8	TRBD2	TRBJ2-5	CASSFRSGTGGETQYF	TGTGCCAGCAGTTTTCGGTCCGGGACGGGAGGGGAGACCCAGTACTTC
once	TRBV5-6	NA	TRBJ1-5	CASSSQNQPQHF	TGTGCCAGCAGCTCACAGAATCAGCCCCAGCATTTT